What follows are 15 T cell receptor beta chains derived from one specimen sequenced in a study of cytotoxic CD8 clonotypes in ibrutinib-treated CLL. The data were produced by immunoSEQ multiplex PCR, yet TCRdb's version contains in-frame clones alone and is incomplete. The sample records approximately 120,000 clones, roughly 84% being singletons. Specimen: PBMCs, collected after 24 months of ibrutinib treatment. The receptors come from a human donor with chronic lymphocytic leukemia.

V usage is TRBV7-6 and J usage is TRBJ2-1; TRBD1 might be the D (5 bases). The CDR3 is made up of 14 amino acids. V lost 5 bases and J 3 bases, leaving 11 bases between the germline ends. Germline assignment: CDR1 SGHVS and CDR2 FNYEAQ. CDR3 residues: CASSPETVYNEQFF. The DNA for the CDR3 is TGTGCCAGCAGCCCGGAGACAGTCTACAATGAGCAGTTCTTC. Complete variable domain (other parts from reference TRBV7-6 and TRBJ2-1): GAGVSQSPRYKVTKRGQDVALRCDPISGHVSLYWYRQALGQGPEFLTYFNYEAQQDKSGLPNDRFSAERPEGSISTLTIQRTEQRDSAMYRCASSPETVYNEQFFGPGTRLTVL.

The chain carries TRBV6-1 and TRBJ2-7; 9 bases line up with TRBD1. Per the germline V gene, CDR1 is MNHNS and CDR2 is SASEGT. The CDR3 runs to 16 residues. Unmatched junction bases numbered 9, after V lost 3 bases and J lost 3 bases. CDR3 region: CASSDHARQGGYEQYF. The CDR3 DNA is TGTGCCAGCAGTGATCATGCGAGACAGGGGGGCTACGAGCAGTACTTC.

The V gene is TRBV25-1, the J gene TRBJ1-1; no reliable D call. V lost 10 bases to trimming and J lost 1 base, with 13 bases between them. The CDR3 is 13 residues long. CDR1 is MGHDK, CDR2 SYGVNS, per germline. The CDR3 bases are TGTGCCACCCTGGCGATGTCGAACACTGAAGCTTTCTTT. This translates into CATLAMSNTEAFF.

J is TRBJ1-2 and V is TRBV4-3, with D possibly TRBD1 on 6 matching bases. V dropped 0 bases and J dropped 4 bases, with 12 bases sitting between them. Germline CDR1 LGHNA, CDR2 YSLEER. The CDR3 loop spans 15 amino acids. The CDR3 DNA is TGCGCCAGCAGCCAAGATACACAGGGAATCTATGGCTACACCTTC. Residues: CASSQDTQGIYGYTF.

The chain is built from TRBV18 and TRBJ2-5, with D uncertain. The J call may not be correct, given that the DNA end is closer to TRBJ2-7. The CDR3 totals 14 residues. Germline CDR1 reads KGHSH; CDR2 reads LQKENI. Here the CDR3 reads CASSPPNLQDEQYF. As DNA, the CDR3 is TGTGCCAGCTCACCACCGAACCTCCAGGACGAGCAGTACTTC.

This clone came up once. The genes are TRBV6-1 and TRBJ2-2; D may match TRBD1 or TRBD2 (7 bases each). CDR1 and CDR2 (germline): MNHNS, SASEGT. Trimming pared 6 bases from V and 0 bases from J, leaving 11 bases between. The CDR3 sequence is 15 residues long. The CDR3 region is CASRSGTANTGELFF. CDR3 sequence (DNA): TGTGCCAGCAGAAGCGGGACAGCGAACACCGGGGAGCTGTTTTTT.

The chain carries TRBV5-6 and TRBJ1-1; 8 bases map to TRBD1. Looked up from germline, CDR1 is SGHDT and CDR2 is YYEEEE. Unmatched junction bases numbered 9, after V lost 4 bases and J lost 4 bases. The CDR3 length is 15 residues. The CDR3 is CASSAPQGGGTEAFF. The CDR3 DNA sequence: TGTGCCAGCAGCGCGCCACAGGGGGGGGGCACTGAAGCTTTCTTT.

The chain couples TRBV4-3 to TRBJ2-3; possibly TRBD2 for D (7 bases). CDR1 and CDR2 from the germline V gene are LGHNA and YSLEER. With 4 bases removed from V and 4 bases from J, the gap between germline ends came to 18 bases. This CDR3 spans 16 amino acids. In DNA, the CDR3 is TGCGCCAGCAGCCCAACGCTGGGGGGGCGGCCAGATACGCAGTATTTT. As protein: CASSPTLGGRPDTQYF.

This clone has a handful of counts. The chain uses TRBV6-6 and TRBJ2-2, with 7 bases that match TRBD1. V shed 5 bases, J shed 6 bases, and the junction held 0 bases outside the gene matches. The length of the CDR3 is 12 residues. CDR1 MNHNY and CDR2 SVGAGI come from the germline V gene (reference sequence). The CDR3 region is CASSTGAGELFF. CDR3 DNA: TGTGCCAGCAGTACAGGGGCCGGGGAGCTGTTTTTT.

The rearrangement joins TRBV7-2 to TRBJ2-2; D uncertain. The CDR3 spans 13 residues. The V and J ends lost 6 bases and 6 bases respectively, with 11 bases between them. Germline V lookup: CDR1 SGHTA, CDR2 FQGNSA. Written as DNA, the CDR3 is TGTGCCAGCAGTCGAGGTTGGGCCGGGGAGCTGTTTTTT. It codes for CASSRGWAGELFF.

This clone was detected once. This chain uses TRBV7-9 with TRBJ2-3; 8 nucleotides line up with TRBD2. Germline loops: CDR1 SEHNR, CDR2 FQNEAQ (reference sequence). Germline trimming cut 8 bases from V and 8 bases from J; bases unmatched to any gene: 12. The CDR3 contains 14 residues. The CDR3 protein is CASWGHGGAFTQYF. DNA of the CDR3: TGTGCCAGCTGGGGGCACGGGGGGGCATTTACGCAGTATTTT. Complete variable domain (other parts from reference TRBV7-9 and TRBJ2-3): DTGVSQNPRHKITKRGQNVTFRCDPISEHNRLYWYRQTLGQGPEFLTYFQNEAQLEKSRLLSDRFSAERPKGSFSTLEIQRTEQGDSAMYLCASWGHGGAFTQYFGPGTRLTVL.

The J gene is TRBJ1-5, the V gene TRBV6-5; D may be TRBD1 (5 bases). Germline-derived CDR1 and CDR2 are MNHEY and SVGAGI. V shed 5 bases and J shed 4 bases, with 12 bases lying between them. The length of the CDR3 is 14 residues. CDR3 DNA sequence: TGTGCCAGCAGTCCTCGGGGGGGAAATCAGCCCCAGCATTTT. It encodes CASSPRGGNQPQHF.

V usage is TRBV6-5 and J usage is TRBJ1-5; 8 nucleotides match TRBD1. Germline V gene lookup returns CDR1 MNHEY and CDR2 SVGAGI. This CDR3 contains 15 residues. Trimming cost V 5 bases and J 6 bases; bases outside gene matches: 9. CDR3 DNA sequence: TGTGCCAGCAGTAAAACCGGGACAGGTCGTCAGCCCCAGCATTTT. Protein product: CASSKTGTGRQPQHF.

The rearrangement links TRBV4-3 to TRBJ1-1; no clear D. CDR1 and CDR2 (germline): LGHNA, YSLEER. This CDR3 contains 14 residues. The ends were cut back, 2 bases at V and 0 bases at J, with 7 bases in the middle. CDR3 nucleotide sequence: TGCGCCAGCAGCCAATGGACGGTGAACACTGAAGCTTTCTTT. Its translation: CASSQWTVNTEAFF.

The chain carries TRBV7-2 and TRBJ2-1; 8 bases fit TRBD2. Per the germline V gene, CDR1 is SGHTA and CDR2 is FQGNSA. Trimming took 0 bases from V and 2 from J; bases not matched to a gene: 3. The CDR3 runs 16 residues. The CDR3 bases are TGTGCCAGCAGCTTAGCCGCGCGGGGGGCCTACAATGAGCAGTTCTTC. This translates into CASSLAARGAYNEQFF. The whole variable domain, filled in from reference TRBV7-2 and TRBJ2-1, reads GAGVSQSPSNKVTEKGKDVELRCDPISGHTALYWYRQSLGQGLEFLIYFQGNSAPDKSGLPSDRFSAERTGGSVSTLTIQRTQQEDSAVYLCASSLAARGAYNEQFFGPGTRLTVL.